The 22 T cell receptor beta chains reported below all come from one sample, sequenced in a study of blood T cell repertoires in COVID-19. Sequencing used immunoSEQ multiplex PCR; TCRdb keeps in-frame clones, though not all of them. This sample carries about 86,000 clones, roughly 84% of them seen once, and the ten largest clones take approximately 31%. Specimen: peripheral blood. The receptors here all came from a woman aged 80 or older with active or convalescent COVID-19.

V is TRBV5-6 and J is TRBJ1-4; D unresolved. This CDR3 spans 14 amino acids. Germline lookup yields CDR1 SGHDT and CDR2 YYEEEE. Trimming stripped 0 bases from V and 5 bases from J, with 8 bases between. The CDR3 DNA sequence: TGTGCCAGCAGCTTGGGAGGGTTCAATGAAAAACTGTTTTTT. Protein sequence: CASSLGGFNEKLFF.

The chain joins TRBV10-2 to TRBJ1-1; TRBD1 matches at 9 bases. CDR1 is WSHSY and CDR2 is SAAADI in the germline V gene. This CDR3 has 16 residues. V shed 2 bases, J shed 3 bases, and the junction held 7 bases outside the gene matches. The CDR3, as DNA: TGCGCCAGCAGTGAGACAGGGGGCCTCTATCACACTGAAGCTTTCTTT. Its protein is CASSETGGLYHTEAFF.

The chain links TRBV7-2 to TRBJ2-7; D remains unclear. Per the germline V gene, CDR1 is SGHTA and CDR2 is FQGNSA. The length of the CDR3 is 13 residues. Deletions cut 2 bases from V and 4 bases from J, with 9 bases between. The CDR3 protein is CASSLPNSYEQYF. In DNA, the CDR3 is TGTGCCAGCAGCTTACCGAACTCTTACGAGCAGTACTTC.

The chain carries TRBV6-2 or TRBV6-3 and TRBJ1-1; TRBD1 matches at 7 bases. Germline V CDR1 and CDR2: MNHEY, SVGEGT. The CDR3 has 13 residues. Germline trimming cut 6 bases from V and 4 bases from J; bases unmatched to any gene: 5. The CDR3 bases are TGTGCCAGCAGCCGGGACAGACCCACTGAAGCTTTCTTT. Its translation: CASSRDRPTEAFF.

This sequence joins TRBV5-1 and TRBJ2-7; 9 bases fit TRBD1. This CDR3 contains 14 residues. Germline trimming cut 4 bases from V and 5 bases from J; bases unmatched to any gene: 7. Germline V gives CDR1 SGHRS, CDR2 YFSETQ. CDR3 coding DNA: TGCGCCAGCAGCACCGGACAGGGGAAGAACGAGCAGTACTTC. Its translation is CASSTGQGKNEQYF. Filled out from reference TRBV5-1 and TRBJ2-7, the complete variable domain reads KAGVTQTPRYLIKTRGQQVTLSCSPISGHRSVSWYQQTPGQGLQFLFEYFSETQRNKGNFPGRFSGRQFSNSRSEMNVSTLELGDSALYLCASSTGQGKNEQYFGPGTRLTVT.

The chain couples TRBV27 to TRBJ1-1, with D perhaps matching TRBD1 (6 bases). With 3 bases removed from V and 1 base from J, the gap between germline ends came to 15 bases. The CDR3 runs 16 residues. Germline values: CDR1 MNHEY, CDR2 SMNVEV (reference sequence). The CDR3 loop is CASSFLDGGANTEAFF. CDR3 coding DNA: TGTGCCAGCAGTTTCCTCGATGGGGGGGCGAACACTGAAGCTTTCTTT.

V and J are TRBV29-1 and TRBJ1-4; a possible D gene is TRBD1 (6 bases). Germline lookup yields CDR1 SQVTM and CDR2 ANQGSEA. The V and J ends lost 2 bases and 8 bases respectively, with 15 bases between them. The CDR3 is 14 amino acids. CDR3 loop: CSVERSGVGEKLFF. CDR3 in DNA: TGCAGCGTTGAACGGTCAGGGGTAGGCGAAAAACTGTTTTTT.

The DNA of the CDR3 is TGTGCCAGCAGCCCCGGGAGAGGCTATGGCTACACCTTC. The encoded protein is CASSPGRGYGYTF. The chain combines TRBV7-3 with TRBJ1-2, with D uncertain. Trimming cost V 5 bases and J 4 bases, with 11 bases left between them. The CDR3 is 13 amino acids. CDR1 and CDR2 (germline): SGHTA, FQGTGA.

This chain connects TRBV7-3 to TRBJ2-5, with TRBD2 matching over 7 bases. This CDR3 comprises 13 residues. Germline assignment: CDR1 SGHTA and CDR2 FQGTGA. V shed 6 bases and J 5 bases; nucleotides not matched to a gene: 6. The CDR3 region is CASSPAGRETQYF. DNA for the CDR3: TGTGCCAGCAGTCCAGCGGGACGGGAGACCCAGTACTTC.

V and J are TRBV2 and TRBJ2-5; 8 bases align to TRBD2. Germline lookup yields CDR1 SNHLY and CDR2 FYNNEI. This CDR3 has 15 residues. V gave up 0 bases and J gave up 5 bases; unmatched junction bases: 5. CDR3 loop: CASSEALGLGETQYF. In DNA, the CDR3 is TGTGCCAGCAGTGAAGCGCTGGGACTAGGGGAGACCCAGTACTTC.

V usage is TRBV6-1 and J usage is TRBJ1-5; 8 nucleotides line up with TRBD1. Germline CDR1 MNHNS, CDR2 SASEGT. The CDR3 is 16 amino acids. V was clipped by 2 bases and J by 3 bases; unmatched bases: 6. CDR3 loop: CASSEIRGQDNQPQHF. The DNA of the CDR3 is TGTGCCAGCAGTGAAATCAGGGGGCAGGACAATCAGCCCCAGCATTTT.

This chain connects TRBV7-2 to TRBJ1-2; D not certain. The germline gives CDR1 SGHTA, CDR2 FQGNSA. The CDR3 covers 13 residues. V was trimmed by 3 bases and J by 8 bases, leaving 13 bases between them. CDR3 nucleotide sequence: TGTGCCAGCAGCTTGAACGGGGATGGCGGCTACACCTTC. As protein: CASSLNGDGGYTF.

This clone is a singleton in its sample. The V and J genes are TRBV6-5 and TRBJ2-7; D is undetermined. Germline lookup yields CDR1 MNHEY and CDR2 SVGAGI. Deletions cut 2 bases from V and 5 bases from J, with 16 bases between. The CDR3 has 15 residues. The CDR3 DNA is TGTGCCAGCAGTTACACTACCCTGGTGGTGGACGAGCAGTACTTC. Translating it yields CASSYTTLVVDEQYF.

This chain joins TRBV12-3 or TRBV12-4 and TRBJ1-2, with 7 bases aligning to TRBD1. V trimming: 6 bases; J trimming: 4 bases; junction bases outside the gene matches: 5. The CDR3 has 13 amino acids. The CDR3 nucleotides are TGTGCCAGCAGACCGACAGGGATCTATGGCTACACCTTC. Protein product: CASRPTGIYGYTF.

The chain couples TRBV5-1 to TRBJ2-1; the D gene is possibly TRBD1 (7 bases). The CDR3 is 15 residues long. Germline values: CDR1 SGHRS, CDR2 YFSETQ. V lost 0 bases to trimming and J lost 8 bases, with 15 bases between them. CDR3 residues: CASSLDRGGLDEQFF. CDR3 nucleotide sequence: TGCGCCAGCAGCTTGGACAGGGGAGGACTCGATGAGCAGTTCTTC.

The V gene is TRBV6-6, the J gene TRBJ1-1; possible D gene TRBD1, 5 bases. The V end was cut by 3 bases, the J end by 6 bases, with 14 bases between. The germline V gene encodes CDR1 MNHNY and CDR2 SVGAGI (reference sequence). This CDR3 contains 14 residues. CDR3 nucleotide sequence: TGTGCCAGCAGTTATGGGGGGTTGGTCCCTGAAGCTTTCTTT. It specifies CASSYGGLVPEAFF.

The chain is built from TRBV5-1 and TRBJ2-3, with D possibly TRBD1 on 5 matching bases. This CDR3 region has 15 residues. Germline V gene sequence: CDR1 SGHRS, CDR2 YFSETQ. The V end was cut by 0 bases, the J end by 0 bases, with 8 bases between. Here the CDR3 DNA reads TGCGCCAGCAGCTTGGGGGGCCCTAGCACAGATACGCAGTATTTT. Its protein is CASSLGGPSTDTQYF. The entire variable domain, with the rest obtained from reference TRBV5-1 and TRBJ2-3, is as follows: KAGVTQTPRYLIKTRGQQVTLSCSPISGHRSVSWYQQTPGQGLQFLFEYFSETQRNKGNFPGRFSGRQFSNSRSEMNVSTLELGDSALYLCASSLGGPSTDTQYFGPGTRLTVL.

The rearrangement uses TRBV15 and TRBJ1-1; a possible D gene is TRBD1 (6 bases). The CDR3 is 16 amino acids. Trimming removed 0 bases from V and 4 bases from J, with 15 bases in between. Germline V CDR1 and CDR2: LNHNV, YYDKDF (reference sequence). CDR3 in amino acids: CATSRDPQGLTTEAFF. CDR3 nucleotides: TGTGCCACCAGCAGAGATCCCCAGGGGCTAACCACTGAAGCTTTCTTT.

The chain joins TRBV28 to TRBJ2-1; no definite D call. In germline, CDR1 is MDHEN, CDR2 SYDVKM. There are 13 residues in the CDR3. V lost 3 bases and J lost 5, with 8 bases in between. In DNA, the CDR3 is TGTGCCAGCAGTTTGTCGCGGAACAATGAGCAGTTCTTC. Amino acid sequence: CASSLSRNNEQFF.

The rearrangement links TRBV28 to TRBJ1-5, with TRBD1 matching 10 bases. The CDR3 runs 19 residues. Germline trimming cut 1 base from V and 4 bases from J; bases unmatched to any gene: 13. The germline gives CDR1 MDHEN, CDR2 SYDVKM. The CDR3 sequence is CASSLSPLRQGAFNQPQHF. The CDR3 region has the DNA TGTGCCAGCAGTTTATCACCCCTTCGACAGGGGGCTTTTAATCAGCCCCAGCATTTT.

This sequence joins TRBV6-1 and TRBJ1-5, with 8 bases aligning to TRBD1. Germline V gives CDR1 MNHNS, CDR2 SASEGT. The CDR3 is 16 residues long. The J segment lost 6 bases and the V segment lost 1 base, leaving 8 bases of the junction unmatched. This chain's CDR3 is CASSEVGRGRSQPQHF. The CDR3 DNA sequence: TGTGCCAGCAGTGAAGTAGGCAGGGGGCGCAGTCAGCCCCAGCATTTT.

This chain connects TRBV2 to TRBJ2-1; 9 positions match TRBD1. The CDR3 loop spans 15 amino acids. Germline V CDR1 and CDR2: SNHLY, FYNNEI. V lost 0 bases, J lost 9 bases, and 6 bases stayed unmatched. The CDR3: CASSEARGQGGEQFF. The CDR3 coding sequence is TGTGCCAGCAGTGAAGCTCGGGGACAGGGCGGTGAGCAGTTCTTC.